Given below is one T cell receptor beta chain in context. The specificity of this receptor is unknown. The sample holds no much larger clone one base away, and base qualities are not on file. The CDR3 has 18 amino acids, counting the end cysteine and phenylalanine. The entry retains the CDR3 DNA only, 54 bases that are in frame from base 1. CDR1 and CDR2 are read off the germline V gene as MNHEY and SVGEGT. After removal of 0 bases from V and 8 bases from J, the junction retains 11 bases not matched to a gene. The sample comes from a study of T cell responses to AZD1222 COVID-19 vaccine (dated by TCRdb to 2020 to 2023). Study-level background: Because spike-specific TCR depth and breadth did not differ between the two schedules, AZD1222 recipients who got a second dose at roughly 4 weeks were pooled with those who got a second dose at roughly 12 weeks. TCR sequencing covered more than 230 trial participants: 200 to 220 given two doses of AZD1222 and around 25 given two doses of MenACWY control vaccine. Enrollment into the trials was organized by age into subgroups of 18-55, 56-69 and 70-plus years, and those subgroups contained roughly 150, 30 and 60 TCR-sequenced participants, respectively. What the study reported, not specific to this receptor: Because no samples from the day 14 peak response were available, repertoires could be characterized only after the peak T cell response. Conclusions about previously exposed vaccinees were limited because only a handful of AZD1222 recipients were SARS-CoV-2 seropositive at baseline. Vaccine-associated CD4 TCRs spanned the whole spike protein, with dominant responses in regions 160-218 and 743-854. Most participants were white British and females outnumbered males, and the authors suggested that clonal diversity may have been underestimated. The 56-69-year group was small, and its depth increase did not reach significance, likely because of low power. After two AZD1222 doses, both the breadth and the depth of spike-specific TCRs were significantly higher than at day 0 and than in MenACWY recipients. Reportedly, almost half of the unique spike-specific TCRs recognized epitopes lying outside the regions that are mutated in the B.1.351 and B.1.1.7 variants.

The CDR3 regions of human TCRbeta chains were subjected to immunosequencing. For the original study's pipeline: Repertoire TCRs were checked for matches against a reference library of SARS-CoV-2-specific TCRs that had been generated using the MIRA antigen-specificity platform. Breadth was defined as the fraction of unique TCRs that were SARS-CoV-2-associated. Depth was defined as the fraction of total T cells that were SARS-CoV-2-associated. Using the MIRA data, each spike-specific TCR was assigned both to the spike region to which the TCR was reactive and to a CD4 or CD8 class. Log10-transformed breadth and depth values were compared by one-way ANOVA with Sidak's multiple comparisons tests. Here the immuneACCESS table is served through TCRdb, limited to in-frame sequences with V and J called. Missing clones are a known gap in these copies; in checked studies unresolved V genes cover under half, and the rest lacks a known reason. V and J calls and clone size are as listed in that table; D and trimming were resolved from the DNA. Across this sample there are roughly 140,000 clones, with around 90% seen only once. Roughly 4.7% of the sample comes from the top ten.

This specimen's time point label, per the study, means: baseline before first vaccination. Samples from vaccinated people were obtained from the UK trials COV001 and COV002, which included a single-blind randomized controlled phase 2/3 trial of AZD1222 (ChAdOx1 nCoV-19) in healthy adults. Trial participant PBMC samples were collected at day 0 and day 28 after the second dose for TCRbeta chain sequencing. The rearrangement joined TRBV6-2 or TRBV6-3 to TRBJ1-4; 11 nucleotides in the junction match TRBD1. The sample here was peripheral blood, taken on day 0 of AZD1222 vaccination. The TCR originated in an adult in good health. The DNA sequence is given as TGTGCCAGCAGTTACTCCAATCCGGGACAGGGGGTAAAAGAAAAACTGTTTTTT. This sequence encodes CASSYSNPGQGVKEKLFF.